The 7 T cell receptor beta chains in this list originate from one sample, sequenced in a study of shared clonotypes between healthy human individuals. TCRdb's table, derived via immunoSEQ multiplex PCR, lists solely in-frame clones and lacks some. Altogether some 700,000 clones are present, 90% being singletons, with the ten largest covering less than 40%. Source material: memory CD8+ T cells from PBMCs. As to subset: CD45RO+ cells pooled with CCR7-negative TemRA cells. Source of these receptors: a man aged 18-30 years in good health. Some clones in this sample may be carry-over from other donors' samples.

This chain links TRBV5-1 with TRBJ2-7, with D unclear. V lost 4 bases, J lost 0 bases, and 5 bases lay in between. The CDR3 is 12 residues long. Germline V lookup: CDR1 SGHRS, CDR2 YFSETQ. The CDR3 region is CASSGDSYEQYF. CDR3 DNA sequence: TGCGCCAGCAGCGGAGACTCCTACGAGCAGTACTTC.

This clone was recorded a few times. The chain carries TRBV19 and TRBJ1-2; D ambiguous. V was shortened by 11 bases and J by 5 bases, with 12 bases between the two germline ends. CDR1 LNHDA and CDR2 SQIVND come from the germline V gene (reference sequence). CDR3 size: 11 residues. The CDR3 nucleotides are TGTGCCGGCCTAAATTATTATGGCTACACCTTC. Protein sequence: CAGLNYYGYTF. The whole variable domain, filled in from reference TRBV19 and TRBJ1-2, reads DGGITQSPKYLFRKEGQNVTLSCEQNLNHDAMYWYRQDPGQGLRLIYYSQIVNDFQKGDIAEGYSVSREKKESFPLTVTSAQKNPTAFYLCAGLNYYGYTFGSGTRLTVV.

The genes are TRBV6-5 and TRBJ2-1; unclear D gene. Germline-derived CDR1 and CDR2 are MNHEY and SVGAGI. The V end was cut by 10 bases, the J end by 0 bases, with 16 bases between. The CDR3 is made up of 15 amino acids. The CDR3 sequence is CATQTHGSSYNEQFF. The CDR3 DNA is TGTGCCACCCAGACGCACGGAAGCTCCTACAATGAGCAGTTCTTC.

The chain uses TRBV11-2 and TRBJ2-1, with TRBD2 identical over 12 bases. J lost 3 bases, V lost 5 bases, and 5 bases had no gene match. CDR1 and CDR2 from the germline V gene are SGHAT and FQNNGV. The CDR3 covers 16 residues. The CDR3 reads CASSIGLAGLYNEQFF. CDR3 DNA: TGTGCCAGCAGCATCGGACTAGCGGGACTCTACAATGAGCAGTTCTTC.

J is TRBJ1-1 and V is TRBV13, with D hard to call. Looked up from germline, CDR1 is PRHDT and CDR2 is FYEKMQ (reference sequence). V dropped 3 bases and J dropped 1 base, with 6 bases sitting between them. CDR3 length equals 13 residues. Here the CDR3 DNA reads TGTGCCAGCAGCTTCTACGAGAACACTGAAGCTTTCTTT. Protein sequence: CASSFYENTEAFF.

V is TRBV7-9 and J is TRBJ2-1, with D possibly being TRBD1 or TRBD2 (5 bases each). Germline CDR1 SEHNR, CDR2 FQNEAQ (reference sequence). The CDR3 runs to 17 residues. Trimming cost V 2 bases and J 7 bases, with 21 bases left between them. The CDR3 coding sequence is TGTGCCAGCAGCTTAAGGCCGGGGCAAGTACAGTGGAATGAGCAGTTCTTC. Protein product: CASSLRPGQVQWNEQFF.

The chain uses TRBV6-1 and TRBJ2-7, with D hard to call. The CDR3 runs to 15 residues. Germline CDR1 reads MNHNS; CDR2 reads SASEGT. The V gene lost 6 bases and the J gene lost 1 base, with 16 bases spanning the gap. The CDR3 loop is CASSHGPQASYEQYF. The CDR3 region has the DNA TGTGCCAGCAGCCATGGACCGCAAGCTTCCTACGAGCAGTACTTC.